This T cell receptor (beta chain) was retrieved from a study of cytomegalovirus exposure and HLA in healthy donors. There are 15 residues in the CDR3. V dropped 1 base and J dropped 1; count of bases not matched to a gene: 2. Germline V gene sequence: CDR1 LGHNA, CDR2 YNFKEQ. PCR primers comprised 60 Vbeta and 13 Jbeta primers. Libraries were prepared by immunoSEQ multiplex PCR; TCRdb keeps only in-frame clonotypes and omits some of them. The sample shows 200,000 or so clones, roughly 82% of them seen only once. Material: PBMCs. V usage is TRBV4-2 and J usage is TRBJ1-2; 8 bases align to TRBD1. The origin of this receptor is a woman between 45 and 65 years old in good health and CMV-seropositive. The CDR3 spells CASSQAGQGNYGYTF. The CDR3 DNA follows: TGTGCCAGCAGCCAAGCTGGACAGGGTAACTATGGCTACACCTTC.